This paragraph reports one T cell receptor (beta chain). The data originate from a study of blood T cell repertoires in COVID-19. Background on the study: Acute and convalescent COVID-19 specimens originated in the United States, Italy and Spain. Sources were T cells, B-cell-depleted T cells, or PBMCs; the material itself was cDNA or gDNA.

The CDR3 is 14 amino acids. The V gene end was trimmed by 8 bases and the J gene end by 3 bases; junction bases not matched to a gene: 3. CDR1 and CDR2 (germline): MNHEY, SVGAGI. In the authors' workflow: For nucleated cells, counts were estimated from reference gene primer amplification. Sequencing was performed with immunoSEQ multiplex PCR; in TCRdb, only in-frame clones are kept and a portion is missing. The V and J calls and clone size are taken from that table; D and trimming were inferred from the DNA. The table records 95,000 to 150,000 clones, over 70% of them present only once. What was sequenced was peripheral blood. The origin of this receptor is a woman between 50 and 59 years old with acute or convalescent COVID-19. This chain joins TRBV6-5 and TRBJ2-3, with TRBD1 identical over 12 bases. CDR3 in DNA: TGTGCCAGCGGGACAGGGGGCTTGACAGATACGCAGTATTTT. It yields the protein CASGTGGLTDTQYF.